This T cell receptor beta chain was sequenced for a study of blood T cells in healthy people across ages. Primers used in a second PCR of about 6 to 11 cycles were a sample-barcoded 5' primer and a J-beta primer mix. Each CDR3 protein is one row after TCRdb ran MiXCR on the 5' RACE reads. The data show around 1.1 million distinct CDR3 sequences, with less than 45% seen just once and roughly 14% held by the top ten. With regard to this clonotype: Its antigen is unidentified.

Findings and caveats of the study: The fall in TCR beta diversity per million T cells was roughly linear with age.

The length of the CDR3 is 15 residues. Germline V gene sequence: CDR1 DFQATT, CDR2 SNEGSKA (reference sequence). V was pared by 4 bases and J by 5 bases, with 17 bases between. This sequence joins TRBV20-1 and TRBJ1-4; the D gene is possibly TRBD1 (5 bases). This TCR derives from a young man in good health. Sequencing input: blood. CDR3 DNA sequence: TGCAGTGCTACTAGACCAGGGTCAGGCAATGAAAAACTGTTTTTT. Translating gives CSATRPGSGNEKLFF.